Following are 27 T cell receptor beta chains from one sample sequenced in a study of shared clonotypes between healthy human individuals. TCRdb's copy holds only in-frame clones and misses some; the assay was immunoSEQ multiplex PCR. Among some 2,500,000 clones, roughly 93% were seen once, and the ten largest hold more than 0.35%. The source material was naive CD4+ T cells from PBMCs. Described subset: CD45RA+ positively selected. These receptors were collected from a man younger than 35 in good health. Some clones in this sample may be carry-over from other donors' samples.

This chain joins TRBV5-8 and TRBJ1-4; the D gene is possibly TRBD1 (6 bases). The ends were cut back, 6 bases at V and 7 bases at J, with 16 bases in the middle. Germline loops: CDR1 SGHTS, CDR2 YDEGEE. There are 14 residues in the CDR3. CDR3 in DNA: TGTGCCAGCACCCCAAGGGGCAGGGGTGAAAAACTGTTTTTT. Amino acids: CASTPRGRGEKLFF.

This clone is a singleton in its sample. The gene calls are TRBV18 and TRBJ2-3, with 9 bases lining up with TRBD2. The CDR3 consists of 15 residues. Germline V gene data show CDR1 as KGHSH and CDR2 as LQKENI. The V and J ends lost 5 bases and 6 bases, in that order; junction bases with no gene match: 9. CDR3 loop: CASSSIAGVSDTQYF. In DNA form, the CDR3 reads TGTGCCAGCTCATCGATAGCGGGAGTGTCGGATACGCAGTATTTT.

The chain joins TRBV28 to TRBJ2-7; TRBD2 matches 7 bases. There are 18 residues in the CDR3. V lost 10 bases and J lost 3; bases outside the gene matches: 24. Germline V gene lookup returns CDR1 MDHEN and CDR2 SYDVKM. The DNA of the CDR3 is TGTGCCACCTTTTCCCTTTCCGACCCCACGGGAGGCCGCTACGAGCAGTACTTC. It translates to CATFSLSDPTGGRYEQYF.

The genes are TRBV30 and TRBJ1-1, with D hard to call. This CDR3 is built from 11 residues. Trimming removed 6 bases at V and 1 base at J, with 6 bases between. Germline values: CDR1 GTSNPN, CDR2 SVGIG (reference sequence). Here the CDR3 DNA reads TGTGCCTGTCGGGGGAACACTGAAGCTTTCTTT. Its protein is CACRGNTEAFF.

This clone was seen only once. This chain links TRBV5-1 with TRBJ2-2; D gene ambiguous. CDR3 length: 16 residues. The V end was cut by 1 base, the J end by 4 bases, with 14 bases between. Germline loops: CDR1 SGHRS, CDR2 YFSETQ. DNA of the CDR3: TGCGCCAGCAGCTTGCTCCGCCAGGATGGCACCGGGGAGCTGTTTTTT. It translates to CASSLLRQDGTGELFF.

The V and J genes are TRBV5-6 and TRBJ2-3; D gene unclear. The CDR3 has 15 residues. Germline V gene data show CDR1 as SGHDT and CDR2 as YYEEEE. V dropped 0 bases and J dropped 6 bases, with 14 bases sitting between them. CDR3 loop: CASSLVAGKLDTQYF. As DNA, the CDR3 is TGTGCCAGCAGCTTGGTAGCAGGCAAACTGGATACGCAGTATTTT.

With regard to this clone: The identical CDR3 is also encoded by other nucleotide sequences in the sample. V gene TRBV14 combines with J gene TRBJ2-5; no reliable D call. Germline V CDR1 and CDR2: SGHDN, FVKESK. This CDR3 is 12 amino acids long. Trimming removed 1 base at V and 2 bases at J, with 2 bases between. CDR3 amino acids: CASSQAQETQYF. The CDR3 DNA is TGTGCCAGCAGCCAAGCGCAAGAGACCCAGTACTTC.

The J gene is TRBJ2-1, the V gene TRBV2; 8 bases align to TRBD2. V lost 8 bases, J lost 3 bases, and 12 bases stayed unmatched. CDR3 length: 16 amino acids. Germline CDR1 is SNHLY and CDR2 is FYNNEI. The DNA for the CDR3 is TGTGCCAGCTCCCCTGATTGGAGCGGGAGCTACAATGAGCAGTTCTTC. Protein: CASSPDWSGSYNEQFF.

V is TRBV11-1 and J is TRBJ2-1; D remains unclear. Trimming cost V 0 bases and J 3 bases, with 9 bases left between them. The CDR3 loop spans 15 amino acids. In germline, CDR1 is SGHAT, CDR2 FQDESV (reference sequence). CDR3 amino acids: CASSLAGNFYNEQFF. Here the CDR3 DNA reads TGTGCCAGCAGCTTAGCAGGGAATTTCTACAATGAGCAGTTCTTC. Full variable domain (rest looked up from reference TRBV11-1 and TRBJ2-1): EAEVAQSPRYKITEKSQAVAFWCDPISGHATLYWYRQILGQGPELLVQFQDESVVDDSQLPKDRFSAERLKGVDSTLKIQPAELGDSAMYLCASSLAGNFYNEQFFGPGTRLTVL.

In regard to this clone: This specimen includes other DNA sequences encoding the same CDR3. The chain couples TRBV7-2 to TRBJ1-3; D ambiguous. Germline V CDR1 and CDR2: SGHTA, FQGNSA. This CDR3 is 12 amino acids long. Trimming shortened V by 3 bases and J by 4 bases, and 4 bases separated the two germline ends. The CDR3 nucleotides are TGTGCCAGCAGCTTCGGGGGAAACACCATATATTTT. Protein sequence: CASSFGGNTIYF.

The genes are TRBV23-1 and TRBJ1-2; D is ambiguous. TRBV23-1 is an ORF, with its function uncertain. The CDR3 covers 17 residues. V was trimmed by 2 bases and J by 7 bases, leaving 23 bases between them. The CDR3 DNA reads as TGCGCCAGCAGTCAACCCCGGACCCGCGCTCGGCCATGTGGCTACACCTTC. It codes for CASSQPRTRARPCGYTF.

This chain connects TRBV11-3 to TRBJ2-5; no clear D gene. CDR1 is SGHNT, CDR2 YENEEA, per germline. The CDR3 is 15 residues long. Trimming cost V 2 bases and J 5 bases, with 15 bases left between them. The CDR3 is CASSLSGFPGETQYF. CDR3 sequence (DNA): TGTGCCAGCAGCTTATCCGGGTTTCCCGGTGAGACCCAGTACTTC.

This clone was counted once. The chain couples TRBV19 to TRBJ2-5; weak D call: TRBD1 (6 bases). V was clipped by 4 bases and J by 5 bases, with 17 bases between them. CDR1 and CDR2 from the germline V gene are LNHDA and SQIVND (reference sequence). This CDR3 comprises 15 residues. CDR3 loop: CASSTEGGSWETQYF. For the CDR3, the DNA is TGTGCCAGTAGTACCGAAGGGGGTTCTTGGGAGACCCAGTACTTC. The full variable domain, with the rest looked up from reference TRBV19 and TRBJ2-5, is DGGITQSPKYLFRKEGQNVTLSCEQNLNHDAMYWYRQDPGQGLRLIYYSQIVNDFQKGDIAEGYSVSREKKESFPLTVTSAQKNPTAFYLCASSTEGGSWETQYFGPGTRLLVL.

The rearrangement joins TRBV5-1 to TRBJ2-2, with D perhaps TRBD1 or TRBD2 (6 bases each). The CDR3 runs 16 residues. Deletions cut 1 base from V and 3 bases from J, with 13 bases between. The germline V gene has CDR1 SGHRS and CDR2 YFSETQ. Here the CDR3 DNA reads TGCGCCAGCAGCTTGATCCCGGGGGCCGACACCGGGGAGCTGTTTTTT. Translating gives CASSLIPGADTGELFF. Full variable domain (missing parts from reference TRBV5-1 and TRBJ2-2): KAGVTQTPRYLIKTRGQQVTLSCSPISGHRSVSWYQQTPGQGLQFLFEYFSETQRNKGNFPGRFSGRQFSNSRSEMNVSTLELGDSALYLCASSLIPGADTGELFFGEGSRLTVL.

The rearrangement links TRBV5-1 to TRBJ2-5; D may match TRBD1 or TRBD2 (5 bases each). The V gene's germline CDR1 is SGHRS and CDR2 YFSETQ. The V end lost 0 bases, the J end lost 7 bases, and 13 bases lay between the germline ends. CDR3 size: 14 residues. Written as DNA, the CDR3 is TGCGCCAGCAGCTTGGTAAGAGGGGAAGCGACCCAGTACTTC. Its protein product is CASSLVRGEATQYF.

V is TRBV5-4 and J is TRBJ1-2, with 8 nucleotides matching TRBD1. The CDR3 has 15 residues. V lost 5 bases, J lost 3 bases, and 9 bases stayed unmatched. Germline assignment: CDR1 SGHNT and CDR2 YYREEE (reference sequence). DNA of the CDR3: TGTGCCAGCAGTGAGCCCGACAGGGGAGACTATGGCTACACCTTC. As protein: CASSEPDRGDYGYTF. Full variable domain (remainder filled in from reference TRBV5-4 and TRBJ1-2): ETGVTQSPTHLIKTRGQQVTLRCSSQSGHNTVSWYQQALGQGPQFIFQYYREEENGRGNFPPRFSGLQFPNYSSELNVNALELDDSALYLCASSEPDRGDYGYTFGSGTRLTVV.

This rearrangement joins TRBV4-1 to TRBJ1-2; 8 bases map to TRBD1. The J segment lost 4 bases and the V segment lost 6 bases, leaving 10 bases of the junction unmatched. Germline V CDR1 and CDR2: MGHRA, YSYEKL. This CDR3 contains 15 residues. CDR3 residues: CASRPGQGISYGYTF. The CDR3 nucleotides read TGCGCCAGCAGACCCGGACAGGGTATCTCCTATGGCTACACCTTC.

Points on this clone: The sample contains more than one DNA sequence encoding this CDR3. The chain uses TRBV27 and TRBJ1-3, with a weak D call TRBD1 (6 bases). With 6 bases removed from V and 0 bases from J, the gap between germline ends came to 9 bases. CDR3 length: 14 residues. Germline assignment: CDR1 MNHEY and CDR2 SMNVEV (reference sequence). CDR3 sequence reads: CASSRGGSGNTIYF. The CDR3 nucleotides are TGTGCCAGCAGCCGAGGGGGCTCTGGAAACACCATATATTTT.

This clone was recorded a few times. The DNA of the CDR3 is TGTGCCAGCAGTGAACCGGCGAGAGGCTACACCTTC. This gives the protein CASSEPARGYTF. The chain uses TRBV25-1 and TRBJ1-2; D is uncertain. V was trimmed by 2 bases and J by 8 bases, leaving 9 bases between them. The CDR3 extends over 12 amino acids. The germline CDR1 and CDR2 sequences are MGHDK and SYGVNS.

The chain joins TRBV5-1 to TRBJ2-7; 8 bases line up with TRBD1. The V gene's germline CDR1 is SGHRS and CDR2 YFSETQ. The CDR3 spans 15 residues. The V gene end was trimmed by 4 bases and the J gene end by 4 bases; junction bases not matched to a gene: 10. The CDR3 DNA sequence: TGCGCCAGCAGCCGGGGACAGGTCCGAGGTTACGAGCAGTACTTC. Protein product: CASSRGQVRGYEQYF.

The CDR3 DNA reads as TGTGCCAGCAGCTTAATGGGGGAAGGCACTGAAGCTTTCTTT. Translated, it gives CASSLMGEGTEAFF. This chain uses TRBV7-2 with TRBJ1-1; tentatively, D is TRBD1 (5 bases). The germline V gene has CDR1 SGHTA and CDR2 FQGNSA. CDR3 length equals 14 residues. The V end was cut by 2 bases, the J end by 4 bases, with 11 bases between.

The chain joins TRBV7-9 to TRBJ1-1, with D maybe TRBD1 (5 bases). Germline-derived CDR1 and CDR2 are SEHNR and FQNEAQ (reference sequence). V gave up 1 base and J gave up 8 bases, with 11 bases separating them. CDR3 length equals 13 residues. DNA of the CDR3: TGTGCCAGCAGCTTAGGGCCGGGGCAAGAAGCTTTCTTT. Protein: CASSLGPGQEAFF. The whole variable domain, remainder taken from reference TRBV7-9 and TRBJ1-1, is DTGVSQNPRHKITKRGQNVTFRCDPISEHNRLYWYRQTLGQGPEFLTYFQNEAQLEKSRLLSDRFSAERPKGSFSTLEIQRTEQGDSAMYLCASSLGPGQEAFFGQGTRLTVV.

This clone was found a few times. The chain couples TRBV13 to TRBJ2-1; possibly TRBD2 for D (6 bases). Looked up from germline, CDR1 is PRHDT and CDR2 is FYEKMQ (reference sequence). Trimming left V 6 bases short and J 6 bases short, with 21 bases between. CDR3 length: 16 residues. The CDR3 is CASRPVGGVVVNEQFF. The CDR3 nucleotides read TGTGCCAGCAGGCCCGTGGGGGGAGTGGTGGTCAATGAGCAGTTCTTC. Filled out from reference TRBV13 and TRBJ2-1, the complete variable domain reads AAGVIQSPRHLIKEKRETATLKCYPIPRHDTVYWYQQGPGQDPQFLISFYEKMQSDKGSIPDRFSAQQFSDYHSELNMSSLELGDSALYFCASRPVGGVVVNEQFFGPGTRLTVL.

V gene TRBV11-3 combines with J gene TRBJ2-1; 8 positions match TRBD2. CDR1 and CDR2 from the germline V gene are SGHNT and YENEEA. V lost 5 bases, J lost 0 bases, and 6 bases stayed unmatched. The CDR3 has 16 amino acids. The CDR3 sequence is CASSKDSGNSYNEQFF. CDR3 bases: TGTGCCAGCAGCAAAGATAGCGGGAACTCCTACAATGAGCAGTTCTTC.

The chain is built from TRBV27 and TRBJ2-5; D not certain. Deletions cut 2 bases from V and 6 bases from J, with 13 bases between. Germline lookup yields CDR1 MNHEY and CDR2 SMNVEV (reference sequence). The CDR3 runs 14 residues. The CDR3 sequence is CASSLTGPGQTQYF. The CDR3 DNA sequence: TGTGCCAGCAGTTTAACCGGCCCTGGGCAGACCCAGTACTTC.

The chain recombines TRBV5-1 with TRBJ2-2; D may be TRBD1 (5 bases). The CDR3 totals 15 residues. V gave up 0 bases and J gave up 3 bases, with 9 bases separating them. Germline V gene lookup returns CDR1 SGHRS and CDR2 YFSETQ. CDR3 sequence (DNA): TGCGCCAGCAGCTTGGGGACATCTTACACCGGGGAGCTGTTTTTT. This gives the protein CASSLGTSYTGELFF.

V usage is TRBV5-1 and J usage is TRBJ2-1, with 11 nucleotides matching TRBD2. Germline CDR1 and CDR2: SGHRS and YFSETQ. The CDR3 loop spans 18 amino acids. V gave up 3 bases and J gave up 1 base; unmatched junction bases: 9. The CDR3 DNA reads TGCGCCAGCAGCTCAATGACTAGCGGGACGGGATCCTACAATGAGCAGTTCTTC. It is translated as CASSSMTSGTGSYNEQFF.